The rows below give T cell receptor beta chains drawn from one sample of a study of identical twins. In TCRdb, the 5' RACE reads were re-called with MiXCR into one record per CDR3 protein. The sample contains hundreds of thousands of distinct CDR3 sequences, 15% to 20% of which appear only once. The sample also formed part of further work on T cells expressing NK-cell markers.

The sequencing sample was made of PBMCs. These receptors originate from a woman younger than 35 in good health. CDR3s include the opening cysteine and the closing phenylalanine or tryptophan. The D gene is left open where the match is weak. Some rows mark clone size as missing; the rest say once, few, many or name a class of expanded clone.

V gene,D gene,J gene,clone size,CDR3 protein,CDR3 DNA
TRBV2,TRBD1,TRBJ2-4,NA,CASSAGTGLKNIQYF,TGTGCCAGCAGCGCTGGGACAGGGCTCAAAAACATTCAGTACTTC
TRBV20-1,NA,TRBJ2-5,NA,CSARSRGYFQETQYF,TGCAGTGCTAGGTCCAGGGGATATTTTCAAGAGACCCAGTACTTC
TRBV27,TRBD2,TRBJ2-7,NA,CASSLFSLAGSEQYF,TGTGCCAGCAGTTTATTCAGCCTAGCGGGTTCCGAGCAGTACTTC
TRBV15,NA,TRBJ2-7,NA,CATSRDPTYEQYF,TGTGCCACCAGCAGGGACCCTACCTACGAGCAGTACTTC
TRBV12-3/TRBV12-4,TRBD2,TRBJ2-1,NA,CASSPRVLAGDNEQFF,TGTGCCAGCAGCCCCAGGGTTCTAGCGGGAGACAATGAGCAGTTCTTC
TRBV5-1,NA,TRBJ2-7,NA,CASSTRTVNDEQYF,TGCGCCAGCAGCACCAGGACAGTTAACGACGAGCAGTACTTC
TRBV6-2/TRBV6-3,NA,TRBJ2-7,NA,CASSYAPPEVQRDEQYF,TGTGCCAGCAGTTACGCACCTCCAGAAGTTCAGAGGGACGAGCAGTACTTC
TRBV5-1,TRBD1,TRBJ1-2,NA,CASSYVDRGVDGYTF,TGCGCCAGCAGCTATGTGGACAGGGGTGTTGATGGCTACACCTTC
TRBV7-9,NA,TRBJ2-7,NA,CASSFGRGDPYEQYF,TGTGCCAGCAGCTTTGGGCGCGGTGATCCCTACGAGCAGTACTTC
TRBV19,TRBD2,TRBJ2-7,NA,CASSITSGSFEQYF,TGTGCCAGTAGTATTACTAGCGGGAGTTTCGAGCAGTACTTC
TRBV6-2/TRBV6-3,TRBD2,TRBJ2-1,NA,CASSYLAGAYEQFF,TGTGCCAGCAGTTATCTAGCGGGAGCGTATGAGCAGTTCTTC
TRBV5-1,NA,TRBJ2-7,NA,CASSPSSRVERAPYEQYF,TGCGCCAGCAGCCCCAGCAGTAGGGTCGAAAGGGCCCCCTACGAGCAGTACTTC
TRBV5-1,TRBD2,TRBJ2-7,few,CASRDGEGRYEQYF,TGCGCCAGCAGAGACGGGGAGGGGCGGTACGAGCAGTACTTC
TRBV3-1,NA,TRBJ2-7,NA,CASSQEFQGPYEQYF,TGTGCCAGCAGCCAAGAGTTCCAGGGACCCTACGAGCAGTACTTC
TRBV12-3/TRBV12-4,NA,TRBJ2-5,NA,CASTSSPTGEETQYF,TGTGCCAGCACTTCGTCTCCGACGGGAGAAGAGACCCAGTACTTC
TRBV11-2,NA,TRBJ2-6,NA,CASSHTAGANVLTF,TGTGCCAGCTCCCACACGGCTGGGGCCAACGTCCTGACTTTC
TRBV11-2,NA,TRBJ2-7,NA,CASSPGLPLEQYF,TGTGCCAGCAGCCCGGGACTTCCCCTCGAGCAGTACTTC
TRBV20-1,TRBD2,TRBJ2-7,NA,CSARSGGGWIEQYF,TGCAGTGCTAGGAGTGGCGGGGGTTGGATCGAGCAGTACTTC
TRBV29-1,TRBD2,TRBJ2-3,NA,CSVATSGNTDTQYF,TGCAGCGTCGCAACTAGCGGGAACACAGATACGCAGTATTTT
TRBV5-1,TRBD2,TRBJ2-7,NA,CASSLGYATGTSSYEQYF,TGCGCCAGCAGCTTAGGTTATGCGACCGGGACTAGCTCCTACGAGCAGTACTTC
TRBV30,NA,TRBJ2-3,few,CAYTGLLLGTDTQYF,TGTGCCTATACAGGACTACTCCTTGGCACAGATACGCAGTATTTT
TRBV4-2,NA,TRBJ1-4,NA,CASSRYFGYEKLFF,TGTGCCAGCAGCCGGTATTTCGGGTATGAAAAACTGTTTTTT
TRBV6-5,NA,TRBJ1-1,many,CASSYRGGGTEAFF,TGTGCCAGCAGTTACCGTGGCGGAGGGACTGAAGCTTTCTTT
TRBV5-1,NA,TRBJ1-1,NA,CASREEVMNTEAFF,TGCGCCAGCAGAGAGGAGGTCATGAACACTGAAGCTTTCTTT
TRBV6-5,NA,TRBJ1-1,many,CASRRGTEAFF,TGTGCCAGCAGAAGAGGGACTGAAGCTTTCTTT
TRBV12-3/TRBV12-4,TRBD2,TRBJ2-1,NA,CASSLVAGSEFF,TGTGCCAGCAGTTTAGTAGCGGGAAGTGAGTTCTTC
TRBV20-1,NA,TRBJ1-2,few,CSAKTGARYGYTF,TGCAGTGCAAAGACAGGAGCTCGCTATGGCTACACCTTC
TRBV20-1,TRBD2,TRBJ2-4,few,CSAATSGVVKNIQYF,TGCAGTGCTGCTACTAGCGGGGTTGTCAAAAACATTCAGTACTTC
TRBV27,NA,TRBJ2-3,NA,CASKWAVAGDTQYF,TGTGCCAGCAAATGGGCAGTGGCGGGGGATACGCAGTATTTT
TRBV25-1,NA,TRBJ1-2,few,CASSSLQANYGYTF,TGTGCCAGCAGCTCCCTTCAAGCTAACTATGGCTACACCTTC
TRBV14,NA,TRBJ1-1,few,CASSQVGVPPFLNTEAFF,TGTGCCAGCAGCCAGGTCGGGGTTCCACCTTTCTTGAACACTGAAGCTTTCTTT
TRBV7-9,NA,TRBJ2-1,few,CASSHASYLPPNEQFF,TGTGCCAGCAGCCACGCCTCTTACCTCCCCCCCAATGAGCAGTTCTTC
TRBV2,NA,TRBJ2-7,few,CASRRIYEQYF,TGTGCCAGCAGGCGGATCTATGAGCAGTACTTC
TRBV20-1,NA,TRBJ2-2,NA,CSARPSGGRSGELFF,TGCAGTGCTAGACCCTCGGGGGGCCGATCCGGGGAGCTGTTTTTT
TRBV20-1,NA,TRBJ1-5,NA,CAAWRGNQPQHF,TGCGCAGCGTGGAGGGGCAATCAGCCCCAGCATTTT
TRBV20-1,TRBD2,TRBJ2-3,NA,CSARDRLAANRF,TGCAGTGCTAGAGATCGGCTAGCGGCCAACCGTTTT
TRBV28,TRBD1,TRBJ1-5,NA,CASTREGAQPQHF,TGTGCCAGCACCCGGGAGGGGGCACAGCCCCAGCATTTT
TRBV5-1,NA,TRBJ1-4,few,CASSTGTGVTNEKLFF,TGCGCCAGCAGTACCGGGACGGGAGTAACTAATGAAAAACTGTTTTTT
TRBV20-1,TRBD2,TRBJ2-1,NA,CSLLIGLATYNEQFF,TGCAGTCTGCTAATAGGACTAGCCACCTACAATGAGCAGTTCTTC
TRBV20-1,TRBD1,TRBJ1-2,many,CSARDSGTGYYGYTF,TGCAGTGCTAGAGATTCCGGGACAGGGTACTATGGCTACACCTTC
TRBV6-1,NA,TRBJ2-3,few,CASRISPAGASTDTQYF,TGTGCCAGCAGAATCTCGCCGGCGGGGGCGAGCACAGATACGCAGTATTTT
TRBV7-9,TRBD1,TRBJ2-1,NA,CASSLEPGGHNEQFF,TGTGCCAGCAGCTTAGAACCAGGGGGTCATAATGAGCAGTTCTTC
TRBV7-2,NA,TRBJ2-2,NA,CASSSTRTATRELFF,TGTGCCAGCAGCTCAACTCGGACTGCCACCCGGGAGCTGTTTTTT